This T cell receptor (beta chain) was observed in a study of blood T cell repertoires in COVID-19. The length of the CDR3 is 15 residues. Trimming took off 3 bases at V and 1 base at J, with 10 bases between the two ends. Germline CDR1 and CDR2: LNHDA and SQIVND (reference sequence). In the original workflow: How many nucleated cells were present was estimated from reference gene primer amplification. Measured with immunoSEQ multiplex PCR; TCRdb has only the in-frame clones, and not every one. V and J calls and clone size follow that table, whereas D and trimming were derived from the DNA. The sample has 200,000 to 250,000 clones; approximately 81% are singletons.

The receptor was isolated from a woman aged 80 or older with active or convalescent COVID-19. The chain couples TRBV19 to TRBJ1-5; D is undetermined. The sequenced sample consisted of peripheral blood. CDR3 amino acids: CASSMRPTSNQPQHF. The CDR3 region has the DNA TGTGCCAGTAGTATGAGGCCCACGAGCAATCAGCCCCAGCATTTT.